These 19 T cell receptor beta chains share one sample of origin, sequenced in a study of blood T cells in healthy people across ages. A second PCR of about 7 to 12 cycles used a sample-barcoded 5' primer and a J-beta primer mix. TCRdb analysed the 5' RACE reads with MiXCR anew, one entry per CDR3 protein. The sample contains 1.5 million to 2 million distinct CDR3 sequences, roughly 27% of which appear only once. The sample was blood. These receptors all stem from a woman between 25 and 40 years old in good health.

There are a few counts of this clonotype. The V call is TRBV20-1, the J call TRBJ1-1; D gene uncertain. The V end was cut by 5 bases, the J end by 1 base, with 17 bases between. This CDR3 is built from 15 residues. Germline loops: CDR1 DFQATT, CDR2 SNEGSKA (reference sequence). This CDR3 reads CSAPRPQDGNTEAFF. DNA for the CDR3: TGCAGTGCTCCCCGGCCGCAGGACGGGAACACTGAAGCTTTCTTT.

A few counts support this clonotype. The gene calls are TRBV5-1 and TRBJ2-3, with no clear D. Trimming took off 0 bases at V and 1 base at J, with 6 bases between the two ends. There are 14 residues in the CDR3. Germline lookup yields CDR1 SGHRS and CDR2 YFSETQ. CDR3 nucleotides: TGCGCCAGCAGCTTGGTTCTACGCACAGATACGCAGTATTTT. This sequence encodes CASSLVLRTDTQYF.

The rearrangement uses TRBV25-1 and TRBJ1-4; perhaps TRBD1 as D (6 bases). This CDR3 spans 15 amino acids. Germline V lookup: CDR1 MGHDK, CDR2 SYGVNS. V shed 2 bases and J shed 8 bases, with 15 bases lying between them. The CDR3 DNA follows: TGTGCCAGCAGTGAAGGACAGCTTCTGGGGGAAAAACTGTTTTTT. Amino acid sequence: CASSEGQLLGEKLFF.

V is TRBV12-3 or TRBV12-4 and J is TRBJ2-7; no firm D call. Trimming took off 6 bases at V and 6 bases at J, with 15 bases between the two ends. The CDR3 loop spans 13 amino acids. CDR3 nucleotides: TGTGCCAGCAGCCTTGCAGTAGATGGCGAGCAGTACTTC. This gives the protein CASSLAVDGEQYF.

The rearrangement joins TRBV12-5 to TRBJ2-2; the D is unclear. Trimming took off 6 bases at V and 2 bases at J, with 4 bases between the two ends. CDR3 length equals 12 residues. Germline CDR1 LGHNT, CDR2 FRNRAP. CDR3 loop: CASGINTGELFF. In nucleotides, the CDR3 is TGTGCTAGTGGGATCAACACCGGGGAGCTGTTTTTT.

The chain uses TRBV20-1 and TRBJ1-5; 7 bases map to TRBD1. The CDR3 is 13 residues long. CDR1 DFQATT and CDR2 SNEGSKA come from the germline V gene (reference sequence). After removal of 6 bases from V and 7 bases from J, the junction contained 9 bases not matched to a gene. In DNA, the CDR3 is TGCAGTGCGGGAGGGGGCTGGGGCCAGCCCCAGCATTTT. This encodes CSAGGGWGQPQHF.

Notes on this clonotype: One end of the junction varies from germline; a read error may be responsible. This rearrangement joins TRBV12-3 or TRBV12-4 to TRBJ1-4, with a weak D call TRBD1 (5 bases). The CDR3 is made up of 14 amino acids. The CDR3 is CACSRPGGGEKLFF. CDR3 sequence (DNA): TGTGCCTGCAGCCGTCCGGGGGGGGGAGAAAAACTGTTTTTT.

The V gene is TRBV5-5, the J gene TRBJ1-1, with 7 bases that match TRBD1. CDR3 length equals 15 residues. With V trimmed by 1 base and J by 3 bases, 6 bases remained unmatched. The germline CDR1 and CDR2 sequences are SGHKS and YYEKEE (reference sequence). CDR3 in DNA: TGTGCCAGCAGCTTGACGCGCAGGGGGTACACTGAAGCTTTCTTT. This encodes CASSLTRRGYTEAFF.

This clonotype was detected a few times. The gene calls are TRBV5-1 and TRBJ1-1, with TRBD1 as a possible D gene (6 bases). Trimming left V 4 bases short and J 1 base short, with 14 bases between. This CDR3 is built from 15 residues. Germline-derived CDR1 and CDR2 are SGHRS and YFSETQ. Written as DNA, the CDR3 is TGCGCCAGCAGCCCTATACAGGGCAAGAACACTGAAGCTTTCTTT. It is translated as CASSPIQGKNTEAFF.

The rearrangement joins TRBV27 to TRBJ2-7; D tentatively fits TRBD1 or TRBD2 (5 bases each). The CDR3 is made up of 12 amino acids. The V end lost 5 bases, the J end lost 5 bases, and 10 bases lay between the germline ends. The germline V gene encodes CDR1 MNHEY and CDR2 SMNVEV (reference sequence). Written as DNA, the CDR3 is TGTGCCAGCAGTAAAAGGGGAGACGAGCAGTACTTC. Its protein is CASSKRGDEQYF.

This clonotype was seen many times. The V call is TRBV29-1, the J call TRBJ1-2; D not certain. CDR3 size: 13 residues. Germline lookup yields CDR1 SQVTM and CDR2 ANQGSEA. Trimming stripped 5 bases from V and 4 bases from J, with 14 bases between. The DNA for the CDR3 is TGCAGCGTTCGAAGGCCCTCGAGCTATGGCTACACCTTC. Translated, it gives CSVRRPSSYGYTF.

This rearrangement joins TRBV7-2 to TRBJ2-7; 11 bases align to TRBD1. CDR1 and CDR2 (germline): SGHTA, FQGNSA. V shed 3 bases and J 6 bases; nucleotides not matched to a gene: 7. This CDR3 contains 15 residues. Written as DNA, the CDR3 is TGTGCCAGCAGCTTCTTCGAGGACAGGGGGCGCGAGCAGTACTTC. Translation gives CASSFFEDRGREQYF.

The rearrangement joins TRBV4-2 to TRBJ2-4, with a tentative D call TRBD2 (6 bases). CDR1 and CDR2 (germline): LGHNA, YNFKEQ. With 1 base removed from V and 1 base from J, the gap between germline ends came to 11 bases. The CDR3 has 16 amino acids. CDR3: CASSQGTRGAKNIQYF. CDR3 bases: TGTGCCAGCAGCCAAGGGACCCGGGGGGCCAAAAACATTCAGTACTTC.

This clonotype was recorded a few times. V and J are TRBV11-2 and TRBJ1-2; tentatively, D is TRBD1 (6 bases). Germline V gene lookup returns CDR1 SGHAT and CDR2 FQNNGV. CDR3 length: 14 amino acids. V lost 5 bases, J lost 6 bases, and 16 bases lay in between. CDR3 protein: CASSRGGGADGYTF. The CDR3 DNA follows: TGTGCCAGCAGCCGTGGTGGGGGCGCGGATGGCTACACCTTC.

This clonotype has a handful of counts. CDR3 amino acids: CASSLALLAGGSYNEQFF. The CDR3 DNA reads TGTGCCAGCAGTTTAGCGCTTCTAGCGGGGGGCTCCTACAATGAGCAGTTCTTC. The chain links TRBV12-3 or TRBV12-4 to TRBJ2-1, with 11 bases matching TRBD2. V gave up 0 bases and J gave up 0 bases; unmatched junction bases: 4. The length of the CDR3 is 18 residues.

The table lists this clonotype with a few counts. The J gene is TRBJ1-1, the V gene TRBV12-3 or TRBV12-4; 8 bases map to TRBD1. The CDR3 sequence is 15 residues long. The V gene end was trimmed by 6 bases and the J gene end by 5 bases; junction bases not matched to a gene: 11. CDR3 amino acids: CASSRRTGSQTEAFF. CDR3 in DNA: TGTGCCAGCAGCCGTAGGACAGGGTCGCAGACTGAAGCTTTCTTT.

This CDR3 is CSASTSGRLDTQYF. The DNA of the CDR3 is TGCAGTGCTTCAACTAGCGGGAGGTTGGATACGCAGTATTTT. The chain is built from TRBV20-1 and TRBJ2-3, with TRBD2 matching over 12 bases. V lost 5 bases to trimming and J lost 6 bases; unmatched junction nucleotides: 6. The germline V gene encodes CDR1 DFQATT and CDR2 SNEGSKA (reference sequence). The CDR3 length is 14 residues.

There are a few counts of this clonotype. The rearrangement joins TRBV7-2 to TRBJ2-7; the D gene is possibly TRBD2 (6 bases). This CDR3 contains 17 residues. The V end was cut by 3 bases, the J end by 1 base, with 19 bases between. Germline loops: CDR1 SGHTA, CDR2 FQGNSA. The CDR3 DNA follows: TGTGCCAGCAGCTTCCCCCCGGGTAGCGGAGGTTCCTACGAGCAGTACTTC. Translated, it gives CASSFPPGSGGSYEQYF.

The chain has TRBV5-1 and TRBJ1-2; unclear D gene. Germline V gives CDR1 SGHRS, CDR2 YFSETQ. CDR3 length: 13 amino acids. The V end was cut by 4 bases, the J end by 3 bases, with 10 bases between. CDR3 amino acids: CASSTDPDYGYTF. Here the CDR3 DNA reads TGCGCCAGCAGCACCGACCCTGACTATGGCTACACCTTC.